This is a list of T cell receptor beta chains from one sample in a study of PD-L1 blockade in urothelial cancer. Sequencing used immunoSEQ multiplex PCR; TCRdb keeps in-frame clones, though not all of them. The sample carries 95,000 to 150,000 clones, more than 70% recorded once. The source material was PBMCs, sampled around atezolizumab (anti-PD-L1) treatment. These receptors were collected from a man aged 50 to 59 with urothelial cancer. CDR3s include the opening cysteine and the closing phenylalanine or tryptophan. Expanded clones get a size class; other rows say once, few or many, or leave the size out.

v_gene	abundance	j_gene	CDR3aa
TRBV28	-	TRBJ2-3	CASSSRRRSTDTQYF
TRBV15	once	TRBJ1-1	CATSSLGEITEAFF
TRBV5-1	-	TRBJ2-2	CASSLTGLGTGELFF
TRBV6-1	medium-sized	TRBJ1-2	CASNGHLTYGYTF
TRBV7-2	-	TRBJ2-3	CASSRFTDTQYF
TRBV9	-	TRBJ1-6	CASSDLFSPLHF
TRBV6-5	few	TRBJ2-7	CASSYRDGDDEQYF
TRBV5-6	-	TRBJ1-5	CASSLGPGTYSNQPQHF
TRBV9	-	TRBJ1-2	CASSNRDISSYGYTF
TRBV5-6	-	TRBJ1-5	CASSYSGNDQPQHF
TRBV7-8	-	TRBJ2-7	CASSLTSGRYLAGEQYF
TRBV7-8	-	TRBJ2-3	CASSVGRTSGRWGTDTQYF
TRBV7-9	-	TRBJ1-2	CASSSGQSNYGYTF
TRBV15	-	TRBJ1-6	CATSRVRRQGNSPLHF
TRBV15	-	TRBJ1-1	CATGLRVGSTEAFF
TRBV5-1	-	TRBJ2-3	CASSLGSGGGTDTQYF
TRBV5-1	-	TRBJ2-7	CASSFGAGSYEQYF
TRBV7-9	-	TRBJ1-6	CASSGTGWGSPLHF
TRBV6-5	-	TRBJ1-5	CASRRQVAGQPQHF
TRBV5-8	-	TRBJ2-7	CASSLGRASSYEQYF
TRBV19	-	TRBJ2-5	CASSIVIGGDETQYF
TRBV14	-	TRBJ1-3	CASSHTPTGKAAGNTIYF
TRBV28	-	TRBJ2-2	CASNLGAGAGELFF
TRBV14	few	TRBJ2-7	CASSPTGTGSYEQYF
TRBV5-1	once	TRBJ1-1	CASSPAGGETEAFF
TRBV5-1	-	TRBJ2-1	CASSLGSGRENNEQFF
TRBV11-2	-	TRBJ2-7	CASSLVGGSFGEQYF
TRBV27	-	TRBJ2-1	CASSLSGLAGTGGNEQFF
TRBV7-2	few	TRBJ2-3	CASSSPRTRHTDTQYF
TRBV6-1	-	TRBJ2-7	CASTLTGSGYEQYF
TRBV7-8	-	TRBJ2-7	CASSLSGMVYEQYF
TRBV18	-	TRBJ2-7	CASSPGLAAYEQYF
TRBV6-6	-	TRBJ2-7	CASQGLAGGEQYF
TRBV5-1	few	TRBJ2-3	CASSALANTQYF
TRBV30	-	TRBJ2-7	CAWSVRTLGEQYF
TRBV4-1	-	TRBJ2-1	CASSQGLAGVSEQFF
TRBV5-1	-	TRBJ2-7	CASSLRRQGYEQYF
TRBV5-1	-	TRBJ2-7	CASSLEGRYEQYF
TRBV9	-	TRBJ2-3	CASSLGQPLDTQYF
TRBV11-2	-	TRBJ2-2	CASRVAGGPGGELFF
TRBV19	-	TRBJ1-5	CASAQGGGNQPQHF
TRBV19	-	TRBJ1-5	CASSPINRGTNQPQHF
TRBV4-2	-	TRBJ2-4	CASSRSGDIAKNIQYF
TRBV5-1	-	TRBJ2-5	CASSLAGTSGRGQETQYF
TRBV9	-	TRBJ2-1	CASSSSPGVPRTEQFF
TRBV7-9	-	TRBJ1-1	CASSPLDREAEAFF
TRBV5-8	-	TRBJ2-7	CASSEGTGLGEQYF
TRBV4-1	-	TRBJ2-3	CASSQDQFSQYF
TRBV19	once	TRBJ2-3	CASGGLAARDTQYF
TRBV5-6	once	TRBJ1-6	CASSLGPGRYNSPLHF
TRBV28	-	TRBJ2-5	CASSFGAGGTPQETQYF
TRBV6-1	-	TRBJ1-6	CASIGSSYNSPLHF
TRBV19	-	TRBJ2-7	CASSRTGNKNYEQYF
TRBV18	-	TRBJ2-7	CASSPPGSGEQYF
TRBV5-1	-	TRBJ1-4	CASSTQGAHNEKLFF